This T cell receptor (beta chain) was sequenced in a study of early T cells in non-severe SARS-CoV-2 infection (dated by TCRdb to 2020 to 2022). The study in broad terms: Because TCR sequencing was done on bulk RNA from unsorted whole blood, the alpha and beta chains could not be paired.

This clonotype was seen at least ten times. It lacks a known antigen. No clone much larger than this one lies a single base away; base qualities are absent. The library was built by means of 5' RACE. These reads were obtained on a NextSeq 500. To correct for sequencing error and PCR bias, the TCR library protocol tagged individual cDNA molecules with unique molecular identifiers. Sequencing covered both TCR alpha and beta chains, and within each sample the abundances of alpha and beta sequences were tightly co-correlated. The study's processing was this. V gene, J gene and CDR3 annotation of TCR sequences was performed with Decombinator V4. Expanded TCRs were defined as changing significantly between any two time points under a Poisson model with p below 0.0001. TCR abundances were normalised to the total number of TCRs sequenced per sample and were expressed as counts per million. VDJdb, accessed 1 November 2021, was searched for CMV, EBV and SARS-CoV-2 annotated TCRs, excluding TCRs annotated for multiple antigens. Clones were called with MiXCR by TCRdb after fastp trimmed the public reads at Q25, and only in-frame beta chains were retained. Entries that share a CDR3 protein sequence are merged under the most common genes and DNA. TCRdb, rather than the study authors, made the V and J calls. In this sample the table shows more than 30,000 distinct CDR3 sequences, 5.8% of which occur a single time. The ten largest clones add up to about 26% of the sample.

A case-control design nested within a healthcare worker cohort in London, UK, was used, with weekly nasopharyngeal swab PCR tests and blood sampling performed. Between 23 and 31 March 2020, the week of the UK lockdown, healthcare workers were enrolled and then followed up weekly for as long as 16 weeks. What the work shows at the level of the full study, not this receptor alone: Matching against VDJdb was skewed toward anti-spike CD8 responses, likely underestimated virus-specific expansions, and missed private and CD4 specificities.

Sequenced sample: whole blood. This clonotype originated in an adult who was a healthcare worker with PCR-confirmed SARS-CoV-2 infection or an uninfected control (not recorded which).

The nucleotides read TGTGCCAGTCGGGACCCTCCACGCACAGATACGCAGTATTTT. This yields the protein CASRDPPRTDTQYF. The sequence is built from TRBV6-5 and TRBJ2-3; the D segment might be TRBD1 or TRBD2, since each matches 5 bases. V and J lose 9 bases and 1 base, and a span of 14 bases separates them. From the cysteine through the phenylalanine, the CDR3 covers 14 amino acids. CDR3 DNA only is kept here, 42 bases in frame from base 1. According to the germline V gene, CDR1 reads MNHEY and CDR2 reads SVGAGI.